This T cell receptor beta chain was obtained from a study of T-cell memory formation after mild COVID-19. Study background: Largely, the TCR clusters proved donor specific. Findings and caveats of the study: A subset of responding clones appeared in pre-infection memory, suggesting cross-reactive memory joined.

The length of the CDR3 is 14 residues. The V end was cut by 2 bases, the J end by 6 bases, with 11 bases between. The germline CDR1 and CDR2 sequences are MNHEY and SVGAGI. Of note for this clonotype: Its specificity is unknown.

From the 5' RACE reads, TCRdb called clonotypes with MiXCR, one entry per CDR3 protein. The sample holds roughly 510,000 distinct CDR3 sequences, 17% seen once. Sequenced: PBMCs or a T cell subset sorted from them (not recorded which). The clonotype comes from an adult woman who had mild COVID-19 (a few samples of this study predate the infection). Cell type and time point are not known. The chain employs TRBV6-5 and TRBJ2-1; D might be TRBD2 (5 bases). CDR3 bases: TGTGCCAGCAGTTACGGCGGAGCGGCCAATGAGCAGTTCTTC. It encodes CASSYGGAANEQFF.